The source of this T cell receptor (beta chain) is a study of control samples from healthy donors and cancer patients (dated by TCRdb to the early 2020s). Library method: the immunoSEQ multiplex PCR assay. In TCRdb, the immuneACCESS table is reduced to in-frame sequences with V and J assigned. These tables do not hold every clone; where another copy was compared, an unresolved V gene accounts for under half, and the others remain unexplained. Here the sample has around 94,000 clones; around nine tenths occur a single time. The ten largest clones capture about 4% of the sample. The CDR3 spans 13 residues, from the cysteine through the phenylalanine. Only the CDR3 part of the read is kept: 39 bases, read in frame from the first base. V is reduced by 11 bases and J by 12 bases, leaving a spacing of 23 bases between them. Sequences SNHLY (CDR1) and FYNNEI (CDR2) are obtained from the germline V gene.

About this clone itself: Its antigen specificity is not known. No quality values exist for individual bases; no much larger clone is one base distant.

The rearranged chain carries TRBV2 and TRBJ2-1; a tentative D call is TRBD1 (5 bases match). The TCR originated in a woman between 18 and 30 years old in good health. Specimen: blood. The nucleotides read TGTGCCGCAGCCCAGGGAAATTCCGATTCGCAGTTCTTC. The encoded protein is CAAAQGNSDSQFF.